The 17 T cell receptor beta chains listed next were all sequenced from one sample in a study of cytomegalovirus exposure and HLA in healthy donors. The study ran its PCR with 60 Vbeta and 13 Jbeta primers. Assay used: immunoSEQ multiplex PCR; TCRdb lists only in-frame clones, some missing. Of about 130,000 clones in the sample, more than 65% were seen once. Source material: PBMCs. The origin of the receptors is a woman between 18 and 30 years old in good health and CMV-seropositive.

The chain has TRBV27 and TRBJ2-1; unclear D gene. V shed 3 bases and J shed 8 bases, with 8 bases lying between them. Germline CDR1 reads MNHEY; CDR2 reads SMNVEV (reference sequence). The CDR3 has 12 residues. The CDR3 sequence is CASSLSRDEQFF. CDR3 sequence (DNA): TGTGCCAGCAGTTTGAGTCGCGATGAGCAGTTCTTC.

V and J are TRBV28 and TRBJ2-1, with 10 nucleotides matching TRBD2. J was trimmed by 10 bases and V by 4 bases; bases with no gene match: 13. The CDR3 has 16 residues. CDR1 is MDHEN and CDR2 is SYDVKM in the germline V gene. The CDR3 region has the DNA TGTGCCAGCAGTTCTTCCTCAGCGGGGGGGTTCAAAGAGCAGTTCTTC. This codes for CASSSSSAGGFKEQFF.

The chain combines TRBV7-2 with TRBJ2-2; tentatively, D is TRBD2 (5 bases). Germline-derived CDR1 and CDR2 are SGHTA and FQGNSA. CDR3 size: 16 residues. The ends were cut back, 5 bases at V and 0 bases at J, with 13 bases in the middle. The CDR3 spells CASSPTLGANTGELFF. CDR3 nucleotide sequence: TGTGCCAGCAGCCCCACTCTCGGGGCGAACACCGGGGAGCTGTTTTTT.

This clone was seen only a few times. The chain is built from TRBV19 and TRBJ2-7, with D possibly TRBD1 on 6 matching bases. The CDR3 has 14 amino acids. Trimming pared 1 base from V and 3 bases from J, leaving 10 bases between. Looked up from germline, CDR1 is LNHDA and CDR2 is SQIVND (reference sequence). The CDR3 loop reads CASSIVGQNYEQYF. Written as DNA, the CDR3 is TGTGCCAGTAGTATAGTAGGACAGAACTACGAGCAGTACTTC.

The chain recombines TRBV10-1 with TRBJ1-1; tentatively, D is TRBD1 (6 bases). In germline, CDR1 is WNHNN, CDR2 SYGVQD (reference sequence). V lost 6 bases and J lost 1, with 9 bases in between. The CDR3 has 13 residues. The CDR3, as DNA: TGCGCCAGCAGGCCGGGACAGAACACTGAAGCTTTCTTT. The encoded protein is CASRPGQNTEAFF.

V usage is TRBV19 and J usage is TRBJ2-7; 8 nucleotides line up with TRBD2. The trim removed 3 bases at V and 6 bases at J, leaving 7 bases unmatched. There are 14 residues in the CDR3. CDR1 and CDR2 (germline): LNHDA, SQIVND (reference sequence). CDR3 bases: TGTGCCAGTAGTATTAGCGGGGTAATCGGCGAGCAGTACTTC. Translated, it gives CASSISGVIGEQYF.

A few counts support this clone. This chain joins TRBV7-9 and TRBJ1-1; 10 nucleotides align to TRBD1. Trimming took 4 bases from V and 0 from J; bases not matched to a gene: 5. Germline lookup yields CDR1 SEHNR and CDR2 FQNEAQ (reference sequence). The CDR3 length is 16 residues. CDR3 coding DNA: TGTGCCAGCAGCTCGACAGGGGGCGGTATGAACACTGAAGCTTTCTTT. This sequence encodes CASSSTGGGMNTEAFF.

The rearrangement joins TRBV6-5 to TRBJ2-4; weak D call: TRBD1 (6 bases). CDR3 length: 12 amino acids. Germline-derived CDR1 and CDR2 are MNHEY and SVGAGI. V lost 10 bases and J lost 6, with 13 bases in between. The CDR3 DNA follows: TGTGCCACCCGAGACAGGCTAAACATTCAGTACTTC. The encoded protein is CATRDRLNIQYF.

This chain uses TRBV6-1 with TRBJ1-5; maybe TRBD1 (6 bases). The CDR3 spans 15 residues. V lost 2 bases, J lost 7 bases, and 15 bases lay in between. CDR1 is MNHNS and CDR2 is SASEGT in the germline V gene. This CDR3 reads CASSESGQGNQPQHF. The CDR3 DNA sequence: TGTGCCAGCAGTGAAAGTGGGCAGGGGAACCAGCCCCAGCATTTT.

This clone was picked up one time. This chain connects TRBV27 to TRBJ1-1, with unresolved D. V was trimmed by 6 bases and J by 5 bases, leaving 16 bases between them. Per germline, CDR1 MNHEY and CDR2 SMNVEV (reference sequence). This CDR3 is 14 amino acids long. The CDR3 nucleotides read TGTGCCAGCAGGCCTAGCCTTGTTGGGACTGAAGCTTTCTTT. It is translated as CASRPSLVGTEAFF.

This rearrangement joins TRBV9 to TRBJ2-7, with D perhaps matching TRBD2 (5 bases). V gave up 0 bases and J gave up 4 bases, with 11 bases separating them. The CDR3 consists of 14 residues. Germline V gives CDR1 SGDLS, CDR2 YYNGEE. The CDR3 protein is CASSVEDSIYEQYF. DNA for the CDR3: TGTGCCAGCAGCGTAGAGGACTCTATTTACGAGCAGTACTTC.

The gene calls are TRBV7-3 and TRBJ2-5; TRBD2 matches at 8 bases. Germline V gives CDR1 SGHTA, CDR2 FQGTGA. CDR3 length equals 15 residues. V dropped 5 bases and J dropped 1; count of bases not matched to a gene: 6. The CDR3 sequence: CASSRGGAAQETQYF. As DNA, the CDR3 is TGTGCCAGCAGCCGGGGGGGAGCGGCCCAAGAGACCCAGTACTTC.

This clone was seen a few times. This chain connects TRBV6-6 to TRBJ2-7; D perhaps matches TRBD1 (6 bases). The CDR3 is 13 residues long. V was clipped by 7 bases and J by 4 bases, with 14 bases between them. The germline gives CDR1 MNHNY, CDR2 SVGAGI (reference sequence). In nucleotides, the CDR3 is TGTGCCAGCACTCCCGTGGGGGCTTACGAGCAGTACTTC. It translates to CASTPVGAYEQYF.

CDR3 bases: TGTGCCAGCAGCCCCCGGACAGAAACTAATGAAAAACTGTTTTTT. Protein sequence: CASSPRTETNEKLFF. J is TRBJ1-4 and V is TRBV14, with a weak D call TRBD1 (6 bases). The CDR3 runs 15 residues. Trimming took off 4 bases at V and 1 base at J, with 10 bases between the two ends. Germline CDR1 is SGHDN and CDR2 is FVKESK. The full variable domain, rest sourced from reference TRBV14 and TRBJ1-4, is EAGVTQFPSHSVIEKGQTVTLRCDPISGHDNLYWYRRVMGKEIKFLLHFVKESKQDESGMPNNRFLAERTGGTYSTLKVQPAELEDSGVYFCASSPRTETNEKLFFGSGTQLSVL.

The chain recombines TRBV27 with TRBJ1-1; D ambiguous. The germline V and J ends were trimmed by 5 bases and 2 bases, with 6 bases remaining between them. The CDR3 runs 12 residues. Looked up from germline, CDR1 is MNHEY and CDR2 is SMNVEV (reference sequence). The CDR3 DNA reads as TGTGCCAGCAGTCACAGTAACACTGAAGCTTTCTTT. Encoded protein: CASSHSNTEAFF.

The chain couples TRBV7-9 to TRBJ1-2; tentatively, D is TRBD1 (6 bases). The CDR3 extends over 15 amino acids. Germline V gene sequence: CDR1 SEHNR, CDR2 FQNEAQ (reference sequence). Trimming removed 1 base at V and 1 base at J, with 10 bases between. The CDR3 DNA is TGTGCCAGCAGCTTAGTGGGACACAATAACTATGGCTACACCTTC. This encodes CASSLVGHNNYGYTF.

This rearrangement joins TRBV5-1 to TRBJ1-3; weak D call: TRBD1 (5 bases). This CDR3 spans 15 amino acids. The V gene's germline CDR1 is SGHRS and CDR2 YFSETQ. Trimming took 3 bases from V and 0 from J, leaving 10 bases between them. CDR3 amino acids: CASSSGTYSGNTIYF. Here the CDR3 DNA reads TGCGCCAGCAGCTCCGGGACTTACTCTGGAAACACCATATATTTT.